A single sample is the source of the 8 T cell receptor beta chains below, sequenced in a study of early T cells in non-severe SARS-CoV-2 infection. TCRdb fed the 5' RACE reads into MiXCR, producing one record per CDR3 protein. The sample shows some 49,000 distinct CDR3 sequences, about 4% of them seen only once. Sequencing used whole blood. All receptors come from an adult who was a healthcare worker with PCR-confirmed SARS-CoV-2 infection or an uninfected control (not recorded which).

A few counts support this clonotype. The genes are TRBV27 and TRBJ2-7, with 8 bases lining up with TRBD1. V trimming: 4 bases; J trimming: 4 bases; junction bases outside the gene matches: 6. The CDR3 sequence is 14 residues long. Germline loops: CDR1 MNHEY, CDR2 SMNVEV (reference sequence). CDR3 in DNA: TGTGCCAGCAGTTATGCAGGGGGCGGTTACGAGCAGTACTTC. This encodes CASSYAGGGYEQYF.

This clonotype was counted ten times or more. J is TRBJ2-1 and V is TRBV7-9; 11 bases match TRBD2. CDR1 and CDR2 (germline): SEHNR, FQNEAQ (reference sequence). The trim removed 5 bases at V and 8 bases at J, leaving 8 bases unmatched. The CDR3 has 15 amino acids. The CDR3 DNA follows: TGTGCCAGCAGCCCCCAGACTAGCGGGAACCATGAGCAGTTCTTC. Its translation is CASSPQTSGNHEQFF.

This clonotype has ten or more counts. The J gene is TRBJ1-2, the V gene TRBV2, with 7 nucleotides matching TRBD1. CDR1 is SNHLY, CDR2 FYNNEI, per germline. This CDR3 is 19 amino acids long. The trim removed 4 bases at V and 4 bases at J, leaving 21 bases unmatched. CDR3 protein: CASSVSPGGSNRSPYGYTF. CDR3 coding DNA: TGTGCCAGCAGTGTCTCGCCAGGGGGTTCCAATAGGAGCCCCTATGGCTACACCTTC.

This clonotype was detected ten times or more. The V call is TRBV10-3, the J call TRBJ1-1; 8 bases are a match to TRBD1. The CDR3 has 15 residues. Germline loops: CDR1 ENHRY, CDR2 SYGVKD. Losses at the gene ends were 2 bases for V and 6 bases for J; bases not matched to a gene: 8. The CDR3 sequence is CAISENPDRASEAFF. Here the CDR3 DNA reads TGTGCCATCAGTGAGAATCCGGACAGGGCTTCTGAAGCTTTCTTT.

The genes are TRBV20-1 and TRBJ2-3; TRBD2 aligns across 8 bases. The trim removed 3 bases at V and 3 bases at J, leaving 2 bases unmatched. The CDR3 contains 13 residues. CDR1 DFQATT and CDR2 SNEGSKA come from the germline V gene (reference sequence). DNA for the CDR3: TGCAGTGCTAGCCAGCGGGAGACAGATACGCAGTATTTT. Its translation is CSASQRETDTQYF.

The table lists this clonotype with many counts. The chain is built from TRBV11-1 and TRBJ1-2, with 7 positions matching TRBD1. CDR1 and CDR2 (germline): SGHAT, FQDESV (reference sequence). The V segment lost 5 bases and the J segment 8 bases; nucleotides outside the gene matches: 14. The CDR3 loop spans 15 amino acids. For the CDR3, the DNA is TGTGCCAGCAGCCCCCCCAGACAGGGTCTGGACGGCTACACCTTC. The encoded protein is CASSPPRQGLDGYTF.

This clonotype appeared a few times. This chain uses TRBV7-8 with TRBJ1-4, with 11 bases lining up with TRBD1. After removal of 5 bases from V and 5 bases from J, the junction contained 16 bases not matched to a gene. Germline CDR1 SGHVS, CDR2 FQNEAQ. This CDR3 is built from 19 residues. CDR3 sequence: CASSPIPDRGRGGNEKLFF. Here the CDR3 DNA reads TGTGCCAGCAGCCCAATCCCGGACAGGGGGCGCGGGGGGAATGAAAAACTGTTTTTT.

This clonotype was picked up many times. The chain links TRBV11-2 to TRBJ2-4; D unresolved. Trimming took 1 base from V and 2 from J, leaving 9 bases between them. Germline CDR1 and CDR2: SGHAT and FQNNGV. The CDR3 has 15 residues. The CDR3 loop is CASSLGSSPKNIQYF. The CDR3 bases are TGTGCCAGCAGCTTAGGTAGCAGTCCCAAAAACATTCAGTACTTC.